A selection of T cell receptor beta chains follows, all from one sample in a study of T cells in Graves' hyperthyroidism and ophthalmopathy. TCRdb reprocessed the multiplex PCR reads via MiXCR and lists one record per CDR3 protein. This table has more than 500,000 distinct CDR3 sequences, roughly 16% appearing once. Material for sequencing was blood. Receptors were obtained from a woman in her 30s with Graves' ophthalmopathy. The CDR3 runs from the conserved cysteine through the conserved F or W. A D gene is named only where the DNA matches it firmly. Size is omitted from some rows. Given values are once, few, many or a class for expanded clones.

clone size	V gene	J gene	CDR3 length	D gene	CDR3 DNA	CDR3 protein
many	TRBV28	TRBJ2-1	17	TRBD2	TGTGCCAGCAGGGGGGGGGGGGCTAGCGGGAAGTACAATGAGCAGTTCTTC	CASRGGGASGKYNEQFF
many	TRBV30	TRBJ2-3	15	.	TGTGCCTGGAGTCTACTGGGGAGCATTAAAGATACGCAGTATTTT	CAWSLLGSIKDTQYF
many	TRBV5-4	TRBJ1-1	12	.	TGTGCCAGCAGGCTCCCAGCGGGGGAAGCTTTCTTT	CASRLPAGEAFF
many	TRBV5-1	TRBJ2-1	14	TRBD2	TGCGCCAGCAGCGAACTAGCGGGAGCCCTTGAGCAGTTCTTC	CASSELAGALEQFF
.	TRBV14	TRBJ2-5	17	TRBD2	TGTGCCAGCAGCCAAGTTGGGTTTAGCGGGAGGCCCGAGACCCAGTACTTC	CASSQVGFSGRPETQYF
.	TRBV10-3	TRBJ2-1	17	TRBD2	TGTGCCATCAGTGAAGGGGGTGGAGCGGGAGCCTACAATGAGCAGTTCTTC	CAISEGGGAGAYNEQFF
many	TRBV7-2	TRBJ2-7	13	.	TGTGCCAGCAACACGAAAAGGGGCTACGAGCAGTACTTC	CASNTKRGYEQYF
.	TRBV6-2/TRBV6-3	TRBJ2-7	16	TRBD1	TGTGCCAGCAGTTCATGGGGACAGGGCCGTGGCTACGAGCAGTACTTC	CASSSWGQGRGYEQYF
many	TRBV18	TRBJ2-7	15	TRBD1	TGTGCCAGCTCACCGGGACAGGGGCAGAGTTACGAGCAGTACTTC	CASSPGQGQSYEQYF
many	TRBV28	TRBJ2-5	16	TRBD2	TGTGCCAGCAGTTTACCGGATAGCGGGGGGGAAGAGACCCAGTACTTC	CASSLPDSGGEETQYF
few	TRBV4-2	TRBJ2-5	14	.	TGTGCCAGCAGCCAAGGGGGGCCCCAAGAGACCCAGTACTTC	CASSQGGPQETQYF
many	TRBV28	TRBJ2-7	14	TRBD1	TGTGCCAGCAGTTTGGTCGACAGGGGGAAAGAGCAGTACTTC	CASSLVDRGKEQYF
few	TRBV20-1	TRBJ1-6	15	.	TGCAGTGCTCCCTCGCTCAGGGAAGCGGATTCACCCCTCCACTTT	CSAPSLREADSPLHF
many	TRBV28	TRBJ2-7	12	TRBD1	TGTGCCAGCAGCCAGGGGGCGCGGGAGCAGTACTTC	CASSQGAREQYF
many	TRBV20-1	TRBJ2-3	15	.	TGCAGTGCTAGAGGGACGGGCCAAGGCACAGATACGCAGTATTTT	CSARGTGQGTDTQYF
many	TRBV6-1	TRBJ2-1	14	TRBD1	TGTGCCAGCAATGGAAGACAGGGGGCGGCTGAGCAGTTCTTC	CASNGRQGAAEQFF
many	TRBV5-1	TRBJ2-1	16	.	TGCGCCAGCAGCTTGAATTCGGCCTACGACTGGAATGAGCAGTTCTTC	CASSLNSAYDWNEQFF
few	TRBV9	TRBJ2-7	15	.	TGTGCCAGCAGCGTAGCTAGCGCTCATACCTACGAGCAGTACTTC	CASSVASAHTYEQYF
.	TRBV5-6	TRBJ1-6	16	.	TGTGCCAGCAGCTTGAGTACCACCGGCTTTGGTTCACCCCTCCACTTT	CASSLSTTGFGSPLHF
many	TRBV3-1	TRBJ2-1	18	.	TGTGCCAGCAGCCACCTTACTAGGGGAGGGGGCTCCTACAATGAGCAGTTCTTC	CASSHLTRGGGSYNEQFF
many	TRBV11-2	TRBJ2-3	12	.	TGTGCCAGCAGCCGATGGGAAAATACGCAGTATTTT	CASSRWENTQYF
many	TRBV20-1	TRBJ1-5	12	.	TGCAGTGCTAGGAGGAGCGGTCAGCCCCAGCATTTT	CSARRSGQPQHF
.	TRBV20-1	TRBJ1-4	14	.	TGCAGTGCCCACTCCATTGCAACTAATGAAAAACTGTTTTTT	CSAHSIATNEKLFF
many	TRBV24-1	TRBJ2-3	17	TRBD1	TGTGCCACCAGTGACTCGAGACAGGGGGCGAGTACAGATACGCAGTATTTT	CATSDSRQGASTDTQYF
few	TRBV7-2	TRBJ1-5	16	.	TGTGCCAGCAGCCCAGGGTGGGGGAGGGGGAATCAGCCCCAGCATTTT	CASSPGWGRGNQPQHF
.	TRBV28	TRBJ2-1	20	TRBD2	TGTGCCAGCAGTTTATACCTCAGCCGGACTAGTAACCGGGGGGGGAATGAGCAGTTCTTC	CASSLYLSRTSNRGGNEQFF
many	TRBV6-2/TRBV6-3	TRBJ2-7	13	TRBD2	TGTGCCAGCAACCTAGCGGGAGGTGACGAGCAGTACTTC	CASNLAGGDEQYF
.	TRBV12-3/TRBV12-4	TRBJ2-1	14	.	TGTGCCAGCACGGGAGCTCGATCCTACAATGAGCAGTTCTTC	CASTGARSYNEQFF
.	TRBV5-1	TRBJ2-1	15	.	TGCGCCAGCAGCCTATTAGCGGCTCAATACAATGAGCAGTTCTTC	CASSLLAAQYNEQFF
.	TRBV18	TRBJ2-7	14	TRBD1	TGTGCCAGCTCACCGGACAGGGCCCCCTACGAGCAGTACTTC	CASSPDRAPYEQYF
.	TRBV9	TRBJ2-5	14	TRBD2	TGTGCCAGCAGCGAGTCGGGAGGGGGAGAGACCCAGTACTTC	CASSESGGGETQYF
many	TRBV12-3/TRBV12-4	TRBJ2-2	17	.	TGTGCCAGCCTCCCCCGACCCCCAGCAACGAACACCGGGGAGCTGTTTTTT	CASLPRPPATNTGELFF
.	TRBV29-1	TRBJ2-5	13	.	TGCAGCGTTGTTCAGGATTTGGGAGAGACCCAGTACTTC	CSVVQDLGETQYF
many	TRBV2	TRBJ2-3	17	.	TGTGCCAGCAGTGAAGCCTTGGGGGGGACAGACACAGATACGCAGTATTTT	CASSEALGGTDTDTQYF
many	TRBV30	TRBJ1-6	13	.	TGTGCCTGGAGTGCGGGTTTACATTCACCCCTCCACTTT	CAWSAGLHSPLHF
many	TRBV30	TRBJ2-1	9	.	TGTGCCTGGAGGGGAGGCCCGCTCTTC	CAWRGGPLF
many	TRBV20-1	TRBJ1-2	14	TRBD1	TGCAGTGCTGGGGACAGGGACCAATCCTATGGCTACACCTTC	CSAGDRDQSYGYTF
many	TRBV7-2	TRBJ2-1	15	TRBD2	TGTGCCAGCAGCGAAACCGGGACTAGCGTCTATGAGCAGTTCTTC	CASSETGTSVYEQFF
few	TRBV15	TRBJ2-1	16	.	TGTGCCACCAGCAGAGTAAGACAGATTGTTTACAATGAGCAGTTCTTC	CATSRVRQIVYNEQFF
few	TRBV20-1	TRBJ2-7	14	.	TGCAGTGCCAAAAAGGGGGGGGGGGTCCACGAGCAGTACTTC	CSAKKGGGVHEQYF
few	TRBV27	TRBJ2-7	14	.	TGTGCCAGCAGTCCGTTGCAGAGAATCTACGAGCAGTACTTC	CASSPLQRIYEQYF
many	TRBV7-9	TRBJ2-7	11	.	TGTGCCAGCAGCTTACGCCACGAGCAGTACTTC	CASSLRHEQYF
many	TRBV20-1	TRBJ1-5	14	TRBD1	TGCAGTGCTATCCGGGACAGGAGGGATCAGCCCCAGCATTTT	CSAIRDRRDQPQHF